This T cell receptor beta chain was identified during a study of vaccination and CD4 T cells after COVID-19 (dated by TCRdb to between 2021 and 2024). Study-level background: Every convalescent patient had a positive nasal swab PCR test for SARS-CoV-2, with mild disease in under ten patients and severe disease in one. Six males and four females were included in the convalescent cohort, with two Hispanic individuals, seven Caucasians, two Asians and one multiracial person represented. Participants received two doses of either the Pfizer-BioNTech BNT162b2 vaccine (n=8) or the Moderna mRNA-1273 vaccine (n=2). Post-COVID blood samples from convalescent patients were collected a median of about 100 days after diagnosis, with a range of 35 to 161 days. The time from the second vaccine dose to post-vaccine blood sampling had a median of 72 days and ranged from about 12 to 241 days. Culture stimuli were overlapping spike peptide pools from SARS-CoV-2 and from the common cold coronaviruses HCoV-NL63, HCoV-OC43 and HCoV-229E. As controls, cultures received a CEFX viral epitope pool (the positive control), an HIV-1 Nef peptide pool (the negative control), or no peptide at all. The spike-specific CD4+ TCR repertoire was compared before and after mRNA vaccination in under 11 COVID-19 convalescent patients and a handful of infection-naive healthy vaccine recipients.

The V end gives up 6 bases and the J end 4 bases, leaving 4 bases in the junction not matched to a gene. CDR1 and CDR2, per the germline V gene (reference sequence), are LNHDA and SQIVND. The CDR3 sequence holds 13 residues, the cysteine and phenylalanine included. CDR3 DNA is the only sequence kept; it has 39 bases, read in frame from the first base. The method behind the library was PCR. DNA from cultured CD4+ T cells was subjected to TCR sequencing with the Oncomine TCR Beta short-read assay at the Johns Hopkins FTIC core. The QIAamp micro DNA kit was used to extract genomic DNA from the cultured CD4+ T cells. Oncomine TCR Beta libraries from cultured CD4+ T cells were pooled with unique dual indexes and sequenced on an Illumina iSeq 100. Under the source paper's analysis protocol: Non-productive sequences were filtered out, and CDR3s that did not start with C, did not end with F or W, or were shorter than 7 amino acids were discarded. Antigen-specific clonotypes were identified using the MANAFEST web application through comparison of peptide-stimulated wells with reference and other culture wells. An FDR below 0.05, an odds ratio above 5, and a productive frequency above 0.1% in at least two of three replicate wells were required for clones to be considered positive. A clonotype was classed as cross-reactive if the clonotype showed significant expansion both in SARS-CoV-2 spike wells and in at least one common cold coronavirus spike condition. CDR3 homology was assessed with Levenshtein distances (stringdist) and unrooted phylogenetic trees (ape) in R version 3.6.1. The public sequencing data were trimmed at Q25 with fastp and processed into clonotypes with MiXCR by TCRdb, which kept only in-frame beta chains. Under each unique CDR3 protein, matching rows form one entry showing the most common genes and DNA. Clone size and V and J calls follow TCRdb, not the original study. Present in this sample are approximately 12,000 distinct CDR3 sequences, approximately 52% of which were seen just once. In total, the top ten clones hold around 16% of the sample.

For this clonotype: It has no known antigen specificity. Base qualities are missing; no much larger clone stands one base away.

Results the study describes overall, beyond this receptor: Of the vaccine-specific clones in convalescent patients, 304 of 307, or nearly all, reacted only to SARS-CoV-2 spike and did not cross-react with common cold coronaviruses. Relatively few convalescent patients were included in the study, and early timepoints after natural infection were not analyzed. Among convalescent patients, a median about 86% of the SARS-CoV-2-reactive clones seen after vaccination appeared only after vaccination, which suggests priming specific to the vaccine. The median number of SARS-CoV-2-reactive clonotypes rose from around 21 after infection to 38 after vaccination, but the change was not significant.

The sample's treatment or condition label, in plain terms: 10-day PBMC culture with coronavirus spike peptide pools or control peptides (ViraFEST assay). The study used the ViraFEST assay, which expanded antigen-specific T cells with peptide pools and then identified expanded clonotypes by TCR sequencing. The positive SARS-CoV-2 PCR tests of the convalescent patients were dated from March to December 2020, before the Alpha, Beta and Delta variants emerged in the United States. Each well held 2.1 million or so PBMCs cultured in IMDM containing approximately 5.3% human AB serum and approximately 9.8 IU/ml IL-2, with around 9.7 ug/ml peptide pools added. On days 3 and 7, half of the culture medium was replaced with fresh IL-2-containing medium. CD4+ T cells were isolated after less than twelve days of culture through negative selection using the EasySep CD4+ T cell isolation kit. Ficoll-Paque Plus gradient centrifugation was used to isolate PBMCs from whole blood, and the isolated PBMCs were then either used fresh or cryopreserved at -140C. Culture conditions were generally each tested in triplicate wells.

Recombination linked TRBV19 to TRBJ2-7; a stretch of 9 junction bases matches TRBD1. This TCR was recovered from a human donor who had recovered from COVID-19. What was sequenced was CD4+ T cells from blood, cultured in vitro. The DNA is as follows: TGTGCCAGTAGCGGACAGGGGTCATACGAGCAGTACTTC. Translated, this gives CASSGQGSYEQYF.